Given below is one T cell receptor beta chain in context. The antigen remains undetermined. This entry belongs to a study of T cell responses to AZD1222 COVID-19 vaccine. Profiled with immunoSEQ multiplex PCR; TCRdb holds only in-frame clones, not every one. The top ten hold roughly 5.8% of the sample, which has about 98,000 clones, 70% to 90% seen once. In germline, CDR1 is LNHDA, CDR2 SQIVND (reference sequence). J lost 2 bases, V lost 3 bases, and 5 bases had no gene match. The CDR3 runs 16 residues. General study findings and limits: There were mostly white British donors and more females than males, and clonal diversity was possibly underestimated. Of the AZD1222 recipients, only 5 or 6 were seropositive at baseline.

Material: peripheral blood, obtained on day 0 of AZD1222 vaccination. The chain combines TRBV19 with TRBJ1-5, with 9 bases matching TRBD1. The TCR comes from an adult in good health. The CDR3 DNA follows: TGTGCCAGTAGTATGCGGACAGGGGCAGGCAATCAGCCCCAGCATTTT. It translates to CASSMRTGAGNQPQHF.